This entry features one T cell receptor (beta chain) sequence. Primers: 60 Vbeta forward and 13 Jbeta reverse. The repertoire was sequenced with immunoSEQ multiplex PCR; TCRdb's copy has only in-frame clones and lacks some. The sample has more than 100,000 clones. The germline gives CDR1 MDHEN, CDR2 SYDVKM. The CDR3 consists of 16 residues. Trimming at V came to 3 bases and at J to 3 bases, leaving 4 bases not matched to a gene. The sample belongs to a study of cytomegalovirus exposure and HLA in healthy donors. The clonotype was recovered from a man aged 18 to 35 in good health and CMV-seronegative. The chain uses TRBV28 and TRBJ1-5; 11 nucleotides align to TRBD1. The specimen sequenced was PBMCs. Here the CDR3 reads CASSFRDRGVNQPQHF. The CDR3 DNA follows: TGTGCCAGCAGTTTTAGGGACAGGGGGGTCAATCAGCCCCAGCATTTT. Full variable domain (remainder filled in from reference TRBV28 and TRBJ1-5): DVKVTQSSRYLVKRTGEKVFLECVQDMDHENMFWYRQDPGLGLRLIYFSYDVKMKEKGDIPEGYSVSREKKERFSLILESASTNQTSMYLCASSFRDRGVNQPQHFGDGTRLSIL.